The 3 T cell receptor beta chains given below trace back to one sample, sequenced in a study of blood T cells in healthy people across ages. A J-beta primer mix and a sample-barcoded 5' primer were used in a second PCR of roughly 6 to 11 cycles. TCRdb re-called the 5' RACE reads through MiXCR, storing one row per CDR3 protein. The top ten clones hold less than 9% of a sample with roughly 550,000 distinct CDR3 sequences, approximately 25% of them seen once. The same sample was also used in a study of T cells of mothers and their children.

The sequencing input was blood. These TCRs come from a boy aged 10-17 years in good health.

In its sample, this clonotype was seen a few times. J is TRBJ2-5 and V is TRBV24-1; 8 nucleotides agree with TRBD2. J gave up 1 base and V 9 bases, and 6 bases lay outside the gene matches. The CDR3 consists of 14 residues. Germline V CDR1 and CDR2: KGHDR, SFDVKD. CDR3: CATGGSGTQETQYF. In DNA, the CDR3 is TGTGCCACCGGAGGTAGCGGGACCCAAGAGACCCAGTACTTC.

This clonotype occurred a few times. This chain links TRBV28 with TRBJ2-2; D possibly corresponds to TRBD1 (5 bases). The CDR3 covers 17 residues. The germline CDR1 and CDR2 sequences are MDHEN and SYDVKM. Trimming shortened V by 5 bases and J by 1 base, and 17 bases separated the two germline ends. CDR3 protein: CASSPHDLGQNTGELFF. The CDR3 region has the DNA TGTGCCAGCAGTCCCCACGATCTCGGACAGAACACCGGGGAGCTGTTTTTT.

This clonotype appeared a few times. CDR3 residues: CASSLSIAAGSNEQFF. CDR3 nucleotide sequence: TGTGCCAGCAGTTTATCGATTGCGGCGGGGTCCAATGAGCAGTTCTTC. The J gene is TRBJ2-1, the V gene TRBV27, with TRBD2 as a possible D gene (6 bases). V was clipped by 0 bases and J by 6 bases, with 15 bases between them. The CDR3 consists of 16 residues. From germline, CDR1 is MNHEY and CDR2 SMNVEV (reference sequence).